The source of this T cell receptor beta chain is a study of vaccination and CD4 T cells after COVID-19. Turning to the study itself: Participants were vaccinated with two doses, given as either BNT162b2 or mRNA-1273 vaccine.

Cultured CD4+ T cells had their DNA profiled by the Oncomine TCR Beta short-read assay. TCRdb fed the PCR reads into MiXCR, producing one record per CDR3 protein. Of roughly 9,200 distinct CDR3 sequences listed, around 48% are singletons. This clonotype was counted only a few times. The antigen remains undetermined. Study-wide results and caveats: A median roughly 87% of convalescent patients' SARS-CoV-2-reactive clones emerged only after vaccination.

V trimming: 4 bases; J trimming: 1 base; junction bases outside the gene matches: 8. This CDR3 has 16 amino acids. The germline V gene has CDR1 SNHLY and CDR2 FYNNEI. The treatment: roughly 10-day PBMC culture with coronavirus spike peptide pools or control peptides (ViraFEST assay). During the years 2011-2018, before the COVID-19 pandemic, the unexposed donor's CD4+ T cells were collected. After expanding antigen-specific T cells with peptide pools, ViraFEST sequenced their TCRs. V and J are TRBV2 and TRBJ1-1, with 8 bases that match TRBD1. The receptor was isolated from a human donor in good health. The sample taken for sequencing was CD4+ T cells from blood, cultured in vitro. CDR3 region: CASSVVRGPGNTEAFF. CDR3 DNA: TGTGCCAGCAGTGTTGTCAGGGGGCCCGGGAACACTGAAGCTTTCTTT.